This T cell receptor beta chain was captured in a study of identical twins. TCRdb reprocessed the 5' RACE reads via MiXCR and lists one record per CDR3 protein. Found here are 1.5 million to 2 million distinct CDR3 sequences, about 32% of them singletons; the top ten hold about 0.27%. There are a few counts of this clonotype. Antigen specificity is unknown. Study-level results: Insertions were fewer in abundant cord blood beta clonotypes, whereas memory repertoires showed none of this pattern. Diverse VJ usage suggested most zero-insertion clonotypes were not invariant T cells. Cross-sectional statistics underpinned the conclusions; the same donors were not followed. The degree of excess twin sharing was weaker in beta out-of-frame sequences.

This CDR3 spans 13 amino acids. With 3 bases clipped from V and 5 bases from J, the junction kept 4 bases outside the gene matches. CDR1 DFQATT and CDR2 SNEGSKA come from the germline V gene (reference sequence). The rearrangement joins TRBV20-1 to TRBJ2-3; 8 nucleotides match TRBD2. The sequenced sample was cord blood. The TCR comes from a newborn girl in good health. CDR3 sequence (DNA): TGCAGTGCTAGCGGGGGGGCTCAAGATACGCAGTATTTT. It encodes CSASGGAQDTQYF.